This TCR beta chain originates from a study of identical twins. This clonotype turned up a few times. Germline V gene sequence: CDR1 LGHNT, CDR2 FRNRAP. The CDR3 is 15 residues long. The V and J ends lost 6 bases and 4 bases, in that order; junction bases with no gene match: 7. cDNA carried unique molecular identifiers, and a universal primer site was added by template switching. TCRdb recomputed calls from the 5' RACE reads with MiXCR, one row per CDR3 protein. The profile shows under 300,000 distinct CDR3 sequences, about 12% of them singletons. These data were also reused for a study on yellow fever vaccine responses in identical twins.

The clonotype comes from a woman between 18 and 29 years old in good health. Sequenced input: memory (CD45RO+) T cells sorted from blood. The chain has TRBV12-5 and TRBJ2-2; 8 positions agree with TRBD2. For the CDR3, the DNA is TGTGCTAGTGGGTGGGGAGCGGGAGCCACCGGGGAGCTGTTTTTT. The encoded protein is CASGWGAGATGELFF.